Below, one TCR beta chain is given with its context. Its antigen is unidentified. This specimen comes from a study of identical twins. General study findings and limits: Shared out-of-frame alpha sequences (those common to twins) showed excess low generation probability. Modelling underestimated the level of out-of-frame TCR alpha sharing observed in monozygotic twins.

TCRdb reprocessed the 5' RACE reads via MiXCR and lists one record per CDR3 protein. The repertoire holds 600,000 to 850,000 distinct CDR3 sequences, with about 20% as singletons. The CDR3 loop spans 13 amino acids. Germline V gene sequence: CDR1 ENHRY, CDR2 SYGVKD. J was trimmed by 5 bases and V by 10 bases; bases with no gene match: 7. The sample also formed part of further work on T cells expressing NK-cell markers. That paper states: From sorted CD3+CD56+NKG2C+, CD3+CD56+NKG2C- and CD3+CD56-NKG2C+ T cells came the TCR beta repertoires.

Sequenced sample: PBMCs. The chain carries TRBV10-3 and TRBJ2-1; 8 positions match TRBD1. The receptor was isolated from a woman aged 18-29 years in good health. CDR3 sequence reads: CATDRGNDNEQFF. CDR3 nucleotide sequence: TGTGCCACCGACAGGGGTAATGACAATGAGCAGTTCTTC.